A single sample gave rise to the 17 T cell receptor beta chains below, sequenced in a study of control samples from healthy donors and cancer patients. Method: immunoSEQ multiplex PCR; TCRdb's copy keeps in-frame clones and lacks some. The sample consists of 60,000 to 100,000 clones, about nine tenths of them appearing once. The sequencing input was blood. The receptors were sampled from a man over 45 in good health.

This chain links TRBV6-5 with TRBJ1-6, with a possible D match to TRBD1 (5 bases). The CDR3 is 14 residues long. The germline V gene encodes CDR1 MNHEY and CDR2 SVGAGI. Trimming took off 4 bases at V and 10 bases at J, with 14 bases between the two ends. This CDR3 reads CASSWKGMESPLHF. CDR3 DNA: TGTGCCAGCAGTTGGAAGGGGATGGAGTCACCCCTCCACTTT.

The V gene is TRBV6-5, the J gene TRBJ1-4; no reliable D call. In germline, CDR1 is MNHEY, CDR2 SVGAGI. Trimming took 6 bases from V and 6 from J, leaving 14 bases between them. This CDR3 region has 14 residues. The CDR3 protein is CASRRDKMDEKLFF. The CDR3, as DNA: TGTGCCAGCAGAAGAGACAAGATGGATGAAAAACTGTTTTTT.

J is TRBJ1-3 and V is TRBV19; the D is unclear. With 1 base removed from V and 0 bases from J, the gap between germline ends came to 10 bases. This CDR3 has 16 amino acids. Germline V gives CDR1 LNHDA, CDR2 SQIVND (reference sequence). The CDR3 sequence: CASSIGSADSGNTIYF. The CDR3 region has the DNA TGTGCCAGTAGTATAGGATCGGCGGACTCTGGAAACACCATATATTTT.

The rearrangement joins TRBV6-1 to TRBJ1-6; D is perhaps TRBD1 (5 bases). The germline V and J ends were trimmed by 4 bases and 4 bases, with 14 bases remaining between them. This CDR3 spans 16 amino acids. CDR1 MNHNS and CDR2 SASEGT come from the germline V gene. The CDR3 spells CASSANSGAYNSPLHF. The DNA for the CDR3 is TGTGCCAGCAGTGCCAATAGCGGGGCTTATAATTCACCCCTCCACTTT.

The CDR3 DNA sequence: TGTGCCAGCTCCAGGGAGGGCAATGGCTACACCTTC. Protein: CASSREGNGYTF. The chain is built from TRBV6-5 and TRBJ1-2; possibly TRBD1 for D (5 bases). This CDR3 comprises 12 residues. The germline CDR1 and CDR2 sequences are MNHEY and SVGAGI. Trimming left V 8 bases short and J 6 bases short, with 13 bases between.

This clone was seen only once. The gene calls are TRBV4-2 and TRBJ2-5, with D maybe TRBD2 (7 bases). Germline V gene sequence: CDR1 LGHNA, CDR2 YNFKEQ. CDR3 length: 15 residues. V dropped 4 bases and J dropped 4 bases, with 16 bases sitting between them. The chain's CDR3 is CASSPRAGAGETQYF. DNA of the CDR3: TGTGCCAGCAGCCCGCGGGCGGGGGCCGGAGAGACCCAGTACTTC.

This chain joins TRBV12-3 or TRBV12-4 and TRBJ1-1, with a tentative D call TRBD1 (5 bases). V was pared by 5 bases and J by 4 bases, with 11 bases between. The CDR3 covers 13 residues. CDR3 coding DNA: TGTGCCAGCAGTGGGGCCCGGAGCACTGAAGCTTTCTTT. This sequence encodes CASSGARSTEAFF.

The rearrangement uses TRBV18 and TRBJ1-4; D possibly corresponds to TRBD1 (6 bases). Germline-derived CDR1 and CDR2 are KGHSH and LQKENI. The CDR3 is 19 residues long. Trimming took 4 bases from V and 0 from J, leaving 21 bases between them. CDR3 region: CASSQAQGQIFATNEKLFF. The CDR3 region has the DNA TGTGCCAGCTCACAGGCGCAAGGACAGATCTTTGCAACTAATGAAAAACTGTTTTTT.

J is TRBJ1-2 and V is TRBV7-9, with D possibly matching TRBD1 (5 bases). The V gene's germline CDR1 is SEHNR and CDR2 FQNEAQ (reference sequence). This CDR3 contains 15 residues. V lost 1 base and J lost 4, with 13 bases in between. CDR3 amino acids: CASSLGAGQAYGYTF. DNA of the CDR3: TGTGCCAGCAGCTTAGGTGCAGGGCAGGCCTATGGCTACACCTTC.

CDR3 DNA sequence: TGTGCCAGCAGTTACTCGATGAACACTGAAGCTTTCTTT. This translates into CASSYSMNTEAFF. The chain combines TRBV6-5 with TRBJ1-1; D remains unclear. This CDR3 comprises 13 residues. In germline, CDR1 is MNHEY, CDR2 SVGAGI. V dropped 0 bases and J dropped 0 bases, with 2 bases sitting between them.

The chain has TRBV5-4 and TRBJ2-7; 7 bases agree with TRBD1. From germline, CDR1 is SGHNT and CDR2 YYREEE (reference sequence). After removal of 0 bases from V and 4 bases from J, the junction contained 7 bases not matched to a gene. The CDR3 has 15 amino acids. CDR3 residues: CASSLGGGGIYEQYF. The CDR3 nucleotides read TGTGCCAGCAGCTTGGGAGGGGGCGGAATTTACGAGCAGTACTTC.

This chain connects TRBV4-1 to TRBJ1-1; the D is unclear. This CDR3 has 15 residues. CDR1 and CDR2 (germline): MGHRA, YSYEKL. V shed 3 bases and J shed 10 bases, with 21 bases lying between them. In nucleotides, the CDR3 is TGCGCCAGCAGCCAGGATACCGGCGGCCTCGAGGGAGCTTTCTTT. It translates to CASSQDTGGLEGAFF.

The chain carries TRBV4-2 and TRBJ1-6, with TRBD1 identical over 9 bases. Germline assignment: CDR1 LGHNA and CDR2 YNFKEQ. V was clipped by 3 bases and J by 12 bases; unmatched bases: 12. The CDR3 is 16 amino acids. The CDR3 spells CASSQETGTGRVPLHF. As DNA, the CDR3 is TGTGCCAGCAGCCAGGAAACCGGGACAGGGAGAGTACCCCTCCACTTT.

The CDR3 is CASSQPGTGGRYGYTF. CDR3 nucleotides: TGCGCCAGCAGCCAACCCGGGACAGGGGGCAGGTATGGCTACACCTTC. The chain has TRBV4-1 and TRBJ1-2, with 12 bases aligning to TRBD1. The V segment lost 2 bases and the J segment 5 bases; nucleotides outside the gene matches: 6. The germline V gene has CDR1 MGHRA and CDR2 YSYEKL. The CDR3 runs 16 residues.

V and J are TRBV5-1 and TRBJ1-4, with D possibly matching TRBD1 (6 bases). CDR1 and CDR2 from the germline V gene are SGHRS and YFSETQ. Trimming took off 4 bases at V and 6 bases at J, with 22 bases between the two ends. This CDR3 spans 17 amino acids. CDR3 sequence (DNA): TGCGCCAGCAGCCCAGGAGGAGGGGGGGATTTTTATGAAAAACTGTTTTTT. Its protein product is CASSPGGGGDFYEKLFF.

This clone showed up just once. The rearrangement links TRBV7-9 to TRBJ1-4; 8 bases fit TRBD1. The V gene end was trimmed by 1 base and the J gene end by 0 bases; junction bases not matched to a gene: 7. Germline-derived CDR1 and CDR2 are SEHNR and FQNEAQ (reference sequence). CDR3 length: 18 amino acids. Here the CDR3 reads CASSLDGGQVTTNEKLFF. The CDR3 DNA sequence: TGTGCCAGCAGCTTAGACGGGGGACAGGTGACAACTAATGAAAAACTGTTTTTT.

This chain connects TRBV3-1 (or the pseudogene TRBV3-2) to TRBJ1-6; D gene ambiguous. The CDR3 length is 12 residues. CDR1 is LGHDT, CDR2 YNNKEL, per germline (reference sequence). V lost 6 bases to trimming and J lost 9 bases, with 9 bases between them. CDR3 sequence: CASRAQSSPLHF. CDR3 nucleotides: TGTGCCAGCAGAGCCCAGAGTTCACCCCTCCACTTT.